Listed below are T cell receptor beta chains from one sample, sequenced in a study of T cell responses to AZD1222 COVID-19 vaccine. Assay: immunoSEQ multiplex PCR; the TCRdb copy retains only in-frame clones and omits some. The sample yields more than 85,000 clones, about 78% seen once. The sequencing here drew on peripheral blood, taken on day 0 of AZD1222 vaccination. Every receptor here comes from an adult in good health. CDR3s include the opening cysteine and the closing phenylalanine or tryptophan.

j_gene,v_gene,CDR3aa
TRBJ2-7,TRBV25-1,CASSAFYEQYF
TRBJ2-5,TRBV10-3,CAISEPTGAEEETQYF
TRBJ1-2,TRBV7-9,CASSPGLRDRGHYGYTF
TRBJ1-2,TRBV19,CATSGTGVDYGYTF
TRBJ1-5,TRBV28,CASRPGKTGQPQHF
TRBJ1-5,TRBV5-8,CASSLVGGGNEPQHF
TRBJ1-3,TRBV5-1,CASSPVGQTGNTIYF
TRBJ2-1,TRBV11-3,CASSLESSGTFYNEQFF
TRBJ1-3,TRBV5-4,CASSLKGTYGNTIYF
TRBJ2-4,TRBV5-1,CASSLAGLAGDVRENIQYF
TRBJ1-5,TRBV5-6,CASSRADRRDQPQHF
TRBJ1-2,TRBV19,CASRVTGVSYDGYTF
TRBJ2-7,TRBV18,CASSPSHEQYF
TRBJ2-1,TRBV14,CASSQVGGLAGGEQFF
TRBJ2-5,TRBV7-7,CASSSGRGQTQYF
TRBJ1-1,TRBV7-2,CASSLALKRRPNTEAFF
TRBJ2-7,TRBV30,CAWGQVGSRYEQYF
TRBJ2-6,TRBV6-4,CASSEGTSGANVLTF
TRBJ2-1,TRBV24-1,CATRGGLGINEQFF
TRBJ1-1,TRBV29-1,CSVAAGGDTEAFF
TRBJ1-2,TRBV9,CASSAGTLSYGYTF
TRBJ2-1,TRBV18,CASSPEIRGYNEQFF
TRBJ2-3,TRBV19,CASSMWAGEGDTQYF
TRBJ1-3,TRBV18,CASSPRIVNTGSGNTIYF